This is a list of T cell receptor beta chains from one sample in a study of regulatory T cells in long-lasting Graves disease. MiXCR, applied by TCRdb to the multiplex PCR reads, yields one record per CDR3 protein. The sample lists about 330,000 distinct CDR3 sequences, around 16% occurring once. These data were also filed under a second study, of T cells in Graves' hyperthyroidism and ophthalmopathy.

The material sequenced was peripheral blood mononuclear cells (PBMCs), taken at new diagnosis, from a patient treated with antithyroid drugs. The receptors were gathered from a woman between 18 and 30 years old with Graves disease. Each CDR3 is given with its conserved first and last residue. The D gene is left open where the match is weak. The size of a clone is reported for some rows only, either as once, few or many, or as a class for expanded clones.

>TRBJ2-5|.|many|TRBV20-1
TGCAGTGCCGCCGGGACTTACGAGACCCAGTACTTC
CSAAGTYETQYF
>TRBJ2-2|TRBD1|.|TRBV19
TGTGCCAGTAGTATAGACCCTCCGGGACAGGCGAACACCGGGGAGCTGTTTTTT
CASSIDPPGQANTGELFF
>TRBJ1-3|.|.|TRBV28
TGTGCCAGCACCCCGTCGGGGGTTAATGGAAACACCATATATTTT
CASTPSGVNGNTIYF
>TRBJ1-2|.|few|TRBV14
TGTGCCAGCAGCCAAGGAGGACCATATGGCTACACCTTC
CASSQGGPYGYTF
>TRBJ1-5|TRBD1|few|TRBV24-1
TGTGCCACCAGTGACCCGGGACAGGGCACTCAGCCCCAGCATTTT
CATSDPGQGTQPQHF
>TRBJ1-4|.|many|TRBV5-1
TGCGCCAGCAGCTTGGGAACAGTGGGCGAAAAACTGTTTTTT
CASSLGTVGEKLFF
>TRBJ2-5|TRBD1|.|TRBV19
TGTGCCAGTAGCAGGGGACGGACAGGGACGGAGACCCAGTACTTC
CASSRGRTGTETQYF
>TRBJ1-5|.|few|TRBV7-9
TGTGCCAGCGGAGCAGGGCCATATAGCAATCAGCCCCAGCATTTT
CASGAGPYSNQPQHF
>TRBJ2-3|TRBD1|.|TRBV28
TGTGCCAGCAGTCCCCACAGGGGTTTGGGGTTAGATACGCAGTATTTT
CASSPHRGLGLDTQYF
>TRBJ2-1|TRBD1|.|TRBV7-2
TGTGCCAGCAGACACACGGGGACAGGGAGGTCCCCACTCAATGAGCAGTTCTTC
CASRHTGTGRSPLNEQFF
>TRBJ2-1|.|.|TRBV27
TGTGCCACCAGGGTTGGGGGGAATGAGCAGTTCTTC
CATRVGGNEQFF
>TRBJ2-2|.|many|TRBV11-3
TGTGCCAGCAGCTTAAGCGGACAAGACACCGGGGAGCTGTTTTTT
CASSLSGQDTGELFF
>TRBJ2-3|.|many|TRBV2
TGTGCCGGTTCGTGGGGACGCACAGATACGCAGTATTTT
CAGSWGRTDTQYF
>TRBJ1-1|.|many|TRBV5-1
TGCGCCAGCAGTACAGGGAATGCGAACACTGAAGCTTTCTTT
CASSTGNANTEAFF
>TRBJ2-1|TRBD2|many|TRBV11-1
TGTGCCAGCAAGACTAGCGGGGGGGCCTCCTACAATGAGCAGTTCTTC
CASKTSGGASYNEQFF
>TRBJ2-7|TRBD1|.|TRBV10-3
TGTGCCATCAGTTACGCCCCGGGACAGGCCACCTACGAGCAGTACTTC
CAISYAPGQATYEQYF
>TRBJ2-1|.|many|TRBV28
TGTGCCAGCGGCCGGGGCGGGTCCTACAATGAGCAGTTCTTC
CASGRGGSYNEQFF